Listed here is a single T cell receptor (beta chain). The target antigen is unknown. This sample was taken from a study of OX40 agonist ivuxolimab in advanced cancers. Germline V CDR1 and CDR2: DFQATT, SNEGSKA (reference sequence). Trimming took 3 bases from V and 5 from J, leaving 4 bases between them. This CDR3 is 10 amino acids long. General study results and limits: At 0.1 to 3.0 mg/kg, clonal expansion of CD4+ and CD8+ blood T cells had occurred by week 6.

Assay: immunoSEQ multiplex PCR; the TCRdb copy retains only in-frame clones and omits some. The table shows tens of thousands of clones, with 75% to 90% occurring only once. The source was CD4+ or CD8+ T cells sorted from blood, collected in a trial of the OX40 agonist ivuxolimab. The chain combines TRBV20-1 with TRBJ2-5; D remains unclear. The source of this sequence is an adult with an advanced solid tumor such as melanoma, head and neck, liver or kidney cancer. CDR3 residues: CSASWETQYF. The CDR3 DNA follows: TGCAGTGCTAGCTGGGAGACCCAGTACTTC.